This TCR beta chain was observed in a study of cytomegalovirus exposure and HLA in healthy donors. Study-wide points: When a later analysis was performed, an Asian-associated ancestry cluster reportedly had fewer N-insertions than the approximately 600-donor mean. Associated with HLA alleles at 0.05 false discovery rate in a later analysis were fewer than 20,000 TCR beta sequences.

Of note for this clone: Antigen unknown.

PCR involved 60 Vbeta and 13 Jbeta primers. Original processing notes: Roughly 10 million shared chains were among the 65 million to 85 million unique TCR beta chains that a later analysis counted. The repertoire was sequenced with immunoSEQ multiplex PCR; TCRdb's copy has only in-frame clones and lacks some. V, J and clone size reflect that table, while D and trimming were determined from the DNA. The data hold about 160,000 clones, with 82% observed a single time. This receptor was identified in a man aged 50 to 59 in good health and CMV-seropositive. Sample: PBMCs.

CDR3: CASSLATDRDETQYF. CDR3 coding DNA: TGTGCCAGCAGCTTAGCCACAGACAGGGACGAGACCCAGTACTTC. This chain links TRBV11-1 with TRBJ2-5, with 7 bases lining up with TRBD1. Trimming removed 0 bases from V and 5 bases from J; junction bases left unmatched: 6. CDR1 SGHAT and CDR2 FQDESV come from the germline V gene (reference sequence). The CDR3 contains 15 residues.